Presented here are 8 T cell receptor delta chains from one specimen sequenced in a study of gamma-delta chains in newborns, infants, children. TCRdb re-called the reads through CATT. Counted here are around 3,500 delta-chain clones, roughly 0.6% occurring once; the ten biggest clones make up about 15%. The sequenced material came from blood. These receptors all come from a child who was a newborn, infant or young child, either healthy, febrile or measles-vaccinated (not recorded which).

This clone was recorded a few times. The translation of this DNA and the TCRdb protein of a much larger clone differ at residue 9, probably owing to a read error; the protein shown here is translated from the DNA. CDR3 residues: CACDILGDAYTDKLIF. The CDR3 DNA follows: TGTGCCTGTGACATACTGGGGGATGCGTACACCGATAAACTCATCTTT. The chain links TRDV2 to TRDJ1, with 10 bases that match TRDD3. With 2 bases clipped from V and 0 bases from J, the junction kept 5 bases outside the gene matches. CDR1 is GEAIGNYY and CDR2 is EKD in the germline V gene. This CDR3 contains 16 residues.

Turning to this clone: Translating this DNA gives a protein that differs at residue 5 from the TCRdb one, which belongs to a much larger clone; a read error is likely, and the protein shown is this translation. The V gene is TRDV2, the J gene TRDJ1; TRDD3 agrees at 13 bases. In germline, CDR1 is GEAIGNYY, CDR2 EKD. The length of the CDR3 is 14 residues. V lost 3 bases, J lost 4 bases, and 1 base stayed unmatched. Here the CDR3 DNA reads TGTGCCTGTGACTACTGGGGGATACGCGATAAACTCATCTTT. It yields the protein CACDYWGIRDKLIF.

This clone came up a few times. The protein recorded in TCRdb matches a much larger clone and deviates from this DNA's translation at residue 9, suggesting a read error; the protein here is obtained by translating the DNA. V gene TRDV2 combines with J gene TRDJ1, with D perhaps matching TRDD3 (6 bases). This CDR3 has 15 residues. V dropped 1 base and J dropped 1 base, with 12 bases sitting between them. Germline loops: CDR1 GEAIGNYY, CDR2 EKD. CDR3 in amino acids: CACDTGGYFTDKLIF. The CDR3 nucleotides read TGTGCCTGTGACACTGGGGGTTACTTCACCGATAAACTCATCTTT.

A word on this clone: This is likely an artifact of a read error, given a far larger clone one base away. The chain recombines TRDV2 with TRDJ3, with TRDD3 matching 8 bases. Germline loops: CDR1 GEAIGNYY, CDR2 EKD. The J segment lost 0 bases and the V segment lost 3 bases, leaving 15 bases of the junction unmatched. This CDR3 region has 21 residues. The chain's CDR3 is CACDAVRDTQSGSWDTRQMFF. The DNA of the CDR3 is TGTGCCTGTGACGCCGTACGGGATACGCAGTCAGGCTCCTGGGACACCCGACAGATGTTTTTC.

Concerning this clone: This likely reflects a read error, since a far larger clone is one base away. Other nucleotide sequences in the sample specify the same CDR3. The V gene is TRDV2, the J gene TRDJ3, with D possibly being TRDD2 (5 bases). V was pared by 1 base and J by 2 bases, with 11 bases between. CDR3 length equals 17 residues. Germline lookup yields CDR1 GEAIGNYY and CDR2 EKD. For the CDR3, the DNA is TGTGCCTGTGACACTGCCTACGAAACCTGGGACACCCGACAGATGTTTTTC. Translated, it gives CACDTAYETWDTRQMFF.

The sample holds a few counts of this clone. It differs at one base from a far larger clone, so likely a read error. This sample includes further DNA sequences coding for the same CDR3. CDR3 in amino acids: CACDTLGDTLTAQLFF. CDR3 in DNA: TGTGCCTGTGACACCTTGGGGGATACTTTGACGGCACAACTCTTCTTT. The chain couples TRDV2 to TRDJ2, with 10 bases matching TRDD3. Germline V lookup: CDR1 GEAIGNYY, CDR2 EKD. The CDR3 covers 16 residues.

This clone was seen more than once but under ten times. A far larger clone is off by one base, so a read error is likely. Other DNA sequences in the same sample also yield this CDR3. The chain joins TRDV2 to TRDJ3; 11 bases align to TRDD3. The CDR3 loop spans 18 amino acids. Germline assignment: CDR1 GEAIGNYY and CDR2 EKD. Here the CDR3 DNA reads TGTGCCTGTGACACCGCTGGGGGATACTCCTGGGACACCCGTCAGATGTTTTTC. Amino acids: CACDTAGGYSWDTRQMFF.

With regard to this clone: A clone one base away is much larger, so this may be a read error. Other DNA sequences within the sample encode an identical CDR3. This chain connects TRDV2 to TRDJ2; 8 positions match TRDD3. This CDR3 is built from 16 residues. From germline, CDR1 is GEAIGNYY and CDR2 EKD. DNA of the CDR3: TGTGCCTGTGACGTACTGGGGGCCCCTTTGACAGCACAACTCTTCTTC. Translation: CACDVLGAPLTAQLFF.